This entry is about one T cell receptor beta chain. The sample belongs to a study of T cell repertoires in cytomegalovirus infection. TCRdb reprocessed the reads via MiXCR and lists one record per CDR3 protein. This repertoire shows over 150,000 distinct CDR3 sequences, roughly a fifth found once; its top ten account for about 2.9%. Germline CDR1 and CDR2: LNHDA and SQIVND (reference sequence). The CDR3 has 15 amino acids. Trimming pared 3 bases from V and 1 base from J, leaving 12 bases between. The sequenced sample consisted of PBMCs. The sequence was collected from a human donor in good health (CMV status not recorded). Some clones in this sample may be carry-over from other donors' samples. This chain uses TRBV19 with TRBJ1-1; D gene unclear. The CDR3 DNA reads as TGTGCCAGTAGTATGTTCCCCGGCGGGAACACTGAAGCTTTCTTT. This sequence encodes CASSMFPGGNTEAFF.